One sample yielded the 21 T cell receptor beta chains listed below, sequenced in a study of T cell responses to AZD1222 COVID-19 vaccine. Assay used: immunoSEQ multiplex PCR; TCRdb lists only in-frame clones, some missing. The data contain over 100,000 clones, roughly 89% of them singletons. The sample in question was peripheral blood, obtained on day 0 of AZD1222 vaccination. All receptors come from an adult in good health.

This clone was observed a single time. CDR3 residues: CASSPRGPANAGNTIYF. DNA for the CDR3: TGCGCCAGCAGCCCCAGGGGCCCGGCCAACGCGGGAAACACCATATATTTT. This rearrangement joins TRBV4-1 to TRBJ1-3; weak D call: TRBD1 (6 bases). The germline CDR1 and CDR2 sequences are MGHRA and YSYEKL. Between the trimmed V and J ends, which lost 4 bases and 4 bases, there was a span of 20 bases. The CDR3 spans 17 residues.

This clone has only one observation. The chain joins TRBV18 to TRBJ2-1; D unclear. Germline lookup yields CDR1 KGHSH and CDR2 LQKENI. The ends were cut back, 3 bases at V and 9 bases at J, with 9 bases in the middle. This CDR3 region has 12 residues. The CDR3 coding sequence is TGTGCCAGCTCACCTCAAGCTGCTGAGCAGTTCTTC. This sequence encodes CASSPQAAEQFF.

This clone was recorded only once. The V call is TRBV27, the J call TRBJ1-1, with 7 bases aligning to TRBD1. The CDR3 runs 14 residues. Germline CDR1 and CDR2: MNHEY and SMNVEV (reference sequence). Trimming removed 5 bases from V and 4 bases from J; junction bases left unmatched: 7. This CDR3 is CASSPQGRGTEAFF. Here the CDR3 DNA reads TGTGCCAGCAGTCCACAGGGGAGAGGCACTGAAGCTTTCTTT.

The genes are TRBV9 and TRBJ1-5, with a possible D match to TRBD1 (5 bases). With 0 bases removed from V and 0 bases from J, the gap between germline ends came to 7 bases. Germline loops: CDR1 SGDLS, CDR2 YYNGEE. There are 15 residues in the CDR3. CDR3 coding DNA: TGTGCCAGCAGCGTAGGAGGGGATAGCAATCAGCCCCAGCATTTT. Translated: CASSVGGDSNQPQHF.

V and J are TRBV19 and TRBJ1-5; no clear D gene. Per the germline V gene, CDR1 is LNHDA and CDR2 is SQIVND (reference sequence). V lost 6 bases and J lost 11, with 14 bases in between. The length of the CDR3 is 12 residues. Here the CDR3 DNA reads TGTGCCAGTAGAAATCCCGAAGTGGCCCAGCATTTT. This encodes CASRNPEVAQHF.

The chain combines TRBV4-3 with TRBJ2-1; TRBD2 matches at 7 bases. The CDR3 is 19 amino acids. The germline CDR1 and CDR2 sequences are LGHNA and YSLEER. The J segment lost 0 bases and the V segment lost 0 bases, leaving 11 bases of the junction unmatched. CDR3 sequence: CASSQDDGGGASSYNEQFF. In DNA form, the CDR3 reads TGCGCCAGCAGCCAAGATGATGGCGGGGGAGCGAGCTCCTACAATGAGCAGTTCTTC.

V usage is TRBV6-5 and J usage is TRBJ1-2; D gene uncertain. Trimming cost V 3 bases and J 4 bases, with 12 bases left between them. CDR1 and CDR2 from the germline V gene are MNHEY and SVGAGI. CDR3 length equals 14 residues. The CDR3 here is CASSYTDQGYGYTF. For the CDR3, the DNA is TGTGCCAGCAGTTATACAGACCAAGGCTATGGCTACACCTTC.

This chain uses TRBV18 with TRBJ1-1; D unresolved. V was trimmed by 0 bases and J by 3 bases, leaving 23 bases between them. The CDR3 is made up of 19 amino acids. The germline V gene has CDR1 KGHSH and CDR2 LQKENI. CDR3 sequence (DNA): TGTGCCAGCTCACCACCACCGATTTCCAGTGTCCCCCGACACACTGAAGCTTTCTTT. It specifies CASSPPPISSVPRHTEAFF.

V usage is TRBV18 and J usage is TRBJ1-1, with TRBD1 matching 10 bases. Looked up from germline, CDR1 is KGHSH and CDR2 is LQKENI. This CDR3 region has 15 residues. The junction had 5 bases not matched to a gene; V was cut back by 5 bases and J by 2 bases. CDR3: CASSTGTGVNTEAFF. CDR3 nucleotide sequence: TGTGCCAGCTCAACCGGGACAGGGGTAAACACTGAAGCTTTCTTT.

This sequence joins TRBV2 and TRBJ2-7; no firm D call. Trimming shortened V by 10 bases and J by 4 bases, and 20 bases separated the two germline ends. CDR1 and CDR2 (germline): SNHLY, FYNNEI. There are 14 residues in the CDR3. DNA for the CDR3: TGTGCCACCGCGTGGAGAAGGGTCGGTTACGAGCAGTACTTC. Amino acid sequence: CATAWRRVGYEQYF.

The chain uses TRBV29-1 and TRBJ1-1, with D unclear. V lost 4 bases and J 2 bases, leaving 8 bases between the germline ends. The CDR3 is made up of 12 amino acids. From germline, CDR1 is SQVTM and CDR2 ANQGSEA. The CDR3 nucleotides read TGCAGCGTTGGGAGACCTAACACTGAAGCTTTCTTT. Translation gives CSVGRPNTEAFF.

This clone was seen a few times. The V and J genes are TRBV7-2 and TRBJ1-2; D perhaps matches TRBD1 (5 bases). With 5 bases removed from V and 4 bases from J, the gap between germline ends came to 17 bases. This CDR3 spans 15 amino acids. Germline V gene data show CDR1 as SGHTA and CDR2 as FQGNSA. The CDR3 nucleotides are TGTGCCAGCAGCCCCACCGGGGGGGTGGTCTATGGCTACACCTTC. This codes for CASSPTGGVVYGYTF.

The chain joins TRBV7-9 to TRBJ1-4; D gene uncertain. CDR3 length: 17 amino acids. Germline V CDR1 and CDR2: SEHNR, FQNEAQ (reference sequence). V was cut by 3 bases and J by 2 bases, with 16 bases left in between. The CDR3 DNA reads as TGTGCCAGCAGCTTTGCCGAGGGCACTCTGACTAATGAAAAACTGTTTTTT. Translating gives CASSFAEGTLTNEKLFF.

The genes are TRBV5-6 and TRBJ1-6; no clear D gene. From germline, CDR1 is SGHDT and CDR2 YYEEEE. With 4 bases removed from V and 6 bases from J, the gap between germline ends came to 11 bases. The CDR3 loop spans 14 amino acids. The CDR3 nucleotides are TGTGCCAGCAGCAGCGGGTGGGGTAATTCACCCCTCCACTTT. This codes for CASSSGWGNSPLHF. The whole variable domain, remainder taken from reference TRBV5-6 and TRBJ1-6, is DAGVTQSPTHLIKTRGQQVTLRCSPKSGHDTVSWYQQALGQGPQFIFQYYEEEERQRGNFPDRFSGHQFPNYSSELNVNALLLGDSALYLCASSSGWGNSPLHFGNGTRLTVT.

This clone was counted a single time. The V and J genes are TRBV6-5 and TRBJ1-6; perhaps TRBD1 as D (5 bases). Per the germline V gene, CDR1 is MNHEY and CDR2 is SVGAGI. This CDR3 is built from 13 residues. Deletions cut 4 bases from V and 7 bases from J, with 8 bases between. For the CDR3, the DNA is TGTGCCAGCAGTTCCCAGGGAAATTCACCCCTCCACTTT. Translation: CASSSQGNSPLHF.

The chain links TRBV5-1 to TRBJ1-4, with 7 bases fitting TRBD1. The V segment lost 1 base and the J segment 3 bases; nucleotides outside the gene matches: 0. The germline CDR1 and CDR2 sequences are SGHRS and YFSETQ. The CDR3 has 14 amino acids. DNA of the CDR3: TGCGCCAGCAGCTTGACAGGGGCTAATGAAAAACTGTTTTTT. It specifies CASSLTGANEKLFF.

This CDR3 is CASSQEGTGRELFF. As DNA, the CDR3 is TGCGCCAGCAGCCAAGAAGGGACAGGGAGGGAGCTGTTTTTT. J is TRBJ2-2 and V is TRBV4-3; 9 bases map to TRBD1. J was trimmed by 9 bases and V by 0 bases; bases with no gene match: 2. The CDR3 consists of 14 residues. Germline CDR1 LGHNA, CDR2 YSLEER.

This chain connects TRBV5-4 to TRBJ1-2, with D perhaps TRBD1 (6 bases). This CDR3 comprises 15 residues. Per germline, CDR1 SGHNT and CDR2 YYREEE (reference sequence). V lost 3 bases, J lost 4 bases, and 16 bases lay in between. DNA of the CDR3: TGTGCCAGCAGCTCCCTGACAACAGGGATCTATGGCTACACCTTC. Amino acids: CASSSLTTGIYGYTF.

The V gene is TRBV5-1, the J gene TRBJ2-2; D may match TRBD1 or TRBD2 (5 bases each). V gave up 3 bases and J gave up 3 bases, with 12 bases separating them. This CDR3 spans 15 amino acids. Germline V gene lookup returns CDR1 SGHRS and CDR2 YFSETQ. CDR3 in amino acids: CASSWDGAYTGELFF. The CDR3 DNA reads TGCGCCAGCAGCTGGGACGGGGCCTACACCGGGGAGCTGTTTTTT. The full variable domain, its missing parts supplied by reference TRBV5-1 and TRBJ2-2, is KAGVTQTPRYLIKTRGQQVTLSCSPISGHRSVSWYQQTPGQGLQFLFEYFSETQRNKGNFPGRFSGRQFSNSRSEMNVSTLELGDSALYLCASSWDGAYTGELFFGEGSRLTVL.

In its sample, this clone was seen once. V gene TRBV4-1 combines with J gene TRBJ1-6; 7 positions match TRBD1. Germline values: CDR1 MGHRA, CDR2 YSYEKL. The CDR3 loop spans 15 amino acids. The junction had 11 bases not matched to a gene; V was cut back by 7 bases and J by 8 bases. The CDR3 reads CASNLDRATDSPLHF. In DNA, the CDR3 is TGCGCCAGCAACTTAGACAGGGCTACTGATTCACCCCTCCACTTT.

As DNA, the CDR3 is TGCGCCAGCAGCTTGGTGGCGGACTCAGGGAACTATGGCTACACCTTC. Amino acids: CASSLVADSGNYGYTF. The rearrangement uses TRBV5-1 and TRBJ1-2; tentative D call: TRBD1 (5 bases). Germline V gene lookup returns CDR1 SGHRS and CDR2 YFSETQ. The CDR3 is 16 amino acids. V shed 0 bases and J shed 2 bases, with 14 bases lying between them.